The clone carrying this T cell receptor beta chain was seen only once. Antigen: not known. Spiking of synthetic TCR analog templates was performed in each PCR. Libraries were prepared by immunoSEQ multiplex PCR; TCRdb keeps only in-frame clonotypes and omits some of them. The profile shows about 38,000 clones, 85% of them singletons. Germline trimming cut 5 bases from V and 0 bases from J; bases unmatched to any gene: 5. The CDR3 loop spans 16 amino acids. Germline V CDR1 and CDR2: SGHNT, YENEEA. The data stem from a study of PD-L1 blockade in urothelial cancer. Study summary: Administration of atezolizumab to patients began around 2014, at 1,200 mg intravenously every 3 weeks.

Study outcomes and limitations: Better survival was predicted by below-median pretreatment blood TCR clonality. More expansion of tumor-associated blood clones, seen at 3 weeks, marked durable-benefit patients.

This sample's time point: pretreatment peripheral blood. The chain joins TRBV11-3 to TRBJ2-1; TRBD2 matches at 9 bases. This TCR came from a man at least 80 years old with urothelial cancer. The sequencing used PBMCs, collected around atezolizumab (anti-PD-L1) treatment. This chain's CDR3 is CASSLKAGGSYNEQFF. As DNA, the CDR3 is TGTGCCAGCAGCCTGAAAGCGGGAGGCTCCTACAATGAGCAGTTCTTC.